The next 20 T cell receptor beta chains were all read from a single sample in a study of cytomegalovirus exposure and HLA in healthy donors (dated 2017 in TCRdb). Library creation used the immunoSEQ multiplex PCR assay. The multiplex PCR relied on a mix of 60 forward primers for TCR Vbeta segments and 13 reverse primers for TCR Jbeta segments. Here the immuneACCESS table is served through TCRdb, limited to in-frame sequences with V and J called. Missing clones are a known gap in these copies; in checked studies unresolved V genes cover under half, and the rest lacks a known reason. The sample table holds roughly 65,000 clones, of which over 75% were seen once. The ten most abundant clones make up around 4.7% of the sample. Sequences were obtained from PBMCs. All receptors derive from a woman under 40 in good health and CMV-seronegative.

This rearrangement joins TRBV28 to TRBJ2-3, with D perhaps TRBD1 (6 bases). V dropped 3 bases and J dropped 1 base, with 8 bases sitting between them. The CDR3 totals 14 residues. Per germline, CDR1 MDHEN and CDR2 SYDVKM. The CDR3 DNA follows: TGTGCCAGCAGTTTGCCAGGGGGCACAGATACGCAGTATTTT. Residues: CASSLPGGTDTQYF.

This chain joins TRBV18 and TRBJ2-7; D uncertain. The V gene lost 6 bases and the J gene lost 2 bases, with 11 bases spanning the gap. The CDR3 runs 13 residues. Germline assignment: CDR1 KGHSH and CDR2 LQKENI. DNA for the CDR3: TGTGCCAGCTCCCTCCCGCAGACCTACGAGCAGTACTTC. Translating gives CASSLPQTYEQYF.

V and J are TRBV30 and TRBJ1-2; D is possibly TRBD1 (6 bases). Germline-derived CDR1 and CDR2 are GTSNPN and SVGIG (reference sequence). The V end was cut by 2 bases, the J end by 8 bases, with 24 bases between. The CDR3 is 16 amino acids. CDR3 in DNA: TGTGCCTGGAGTCCGACGGACAGACTTCCCCGGGGCGGCTACACCTTC. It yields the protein CAWSPTDRLPRGGYTF. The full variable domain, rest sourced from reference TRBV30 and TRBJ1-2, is SQTIHQWPATLVQPVGSPLSLECTVEGTSNPNLYWYRQAAGRGLQLLFYSVGIGQISSEVPQNLSASRPQDRQFILSSKKLLLSDSGFYLCAWSPTDRLPRGGYTFGSGTRLTVV.

CDR3 nucleotides: TGCGCCAGCAGCCAAGACGGTGGGGAGAGCTCCTACGAGCAGTACTTC. Protein sequence: CASSQDGGESSYEQYF. The chain joins TRBV4-1 to TRBJ2-7; TRBD2 might be the D (5 bases). The CDR3 is 16 residues long. V lost 0 bases, J lost 0 bases, and 12 bases lay in between. The germline gives CDR1 MGHRA, CDR2 YSYEKL.

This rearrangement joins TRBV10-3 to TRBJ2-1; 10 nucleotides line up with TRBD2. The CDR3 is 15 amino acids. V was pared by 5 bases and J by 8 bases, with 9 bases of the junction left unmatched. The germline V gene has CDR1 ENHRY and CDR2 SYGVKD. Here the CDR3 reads CAISHVAGGVDEQFF. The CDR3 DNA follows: TGTGCCATCAGTCATGTAGCGGGGGGCGTGGATGAGCAGTTCTTC.

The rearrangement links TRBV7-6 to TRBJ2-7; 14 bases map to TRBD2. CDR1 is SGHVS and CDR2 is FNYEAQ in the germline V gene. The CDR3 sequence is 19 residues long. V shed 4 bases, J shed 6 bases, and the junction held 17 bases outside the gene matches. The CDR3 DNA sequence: TGTGCCAGCAGCTCAACGACCGGGACTAGCGGGAGCCGGTTGGCCGAGCAGTACTTC. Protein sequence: CASSSTTGTSGSRLAEQYF.

The CDR3 sequence is CSVTRGRETQYF. The CDR3 DNA sequence: TGCAGCGTTACGCGGGGCAGAGAGACCCAGTACTTC. The J gene is TRBJ2-5, the V gene TRBV29-1; the D gene is possibly TRBD2 (6 bases). The CDR3 length is 12 residues. Trimming took off 5 bases at V and 4 bases at J, with 11 bases between the two ends. Per germline, CDR1 SQVTM and CDR2 ANQGSEA.

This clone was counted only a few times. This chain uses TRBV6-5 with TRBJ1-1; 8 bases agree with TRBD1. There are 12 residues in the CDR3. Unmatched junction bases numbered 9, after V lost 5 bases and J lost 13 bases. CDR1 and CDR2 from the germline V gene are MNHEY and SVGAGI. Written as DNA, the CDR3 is TGTGCCAGCAGTACCCGGGACAGGCTGCTTTTCTTT. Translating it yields CASSTRDRLLFF.

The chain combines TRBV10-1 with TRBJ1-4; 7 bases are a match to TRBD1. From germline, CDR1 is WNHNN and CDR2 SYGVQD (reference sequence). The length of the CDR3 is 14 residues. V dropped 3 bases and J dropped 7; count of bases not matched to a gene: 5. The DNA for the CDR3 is TGCGCCAGCAGTGAAGGGACAGCTCGTGAAAAACTGTTTTTT. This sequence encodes CASSEGTAREKLFF.

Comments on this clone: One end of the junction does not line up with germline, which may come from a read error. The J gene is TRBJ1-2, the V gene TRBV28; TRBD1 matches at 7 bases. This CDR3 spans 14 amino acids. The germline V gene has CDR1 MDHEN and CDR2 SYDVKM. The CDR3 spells CASSLDRYRLIASF. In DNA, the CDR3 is TGTGCCAGCAGTTTGGACAGGTACCGCCTTATCGCCTCCTTC.

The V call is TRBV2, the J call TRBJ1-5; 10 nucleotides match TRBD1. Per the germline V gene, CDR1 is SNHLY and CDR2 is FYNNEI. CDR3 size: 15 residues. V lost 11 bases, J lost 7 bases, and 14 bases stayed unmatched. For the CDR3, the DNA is TGTGCCGCAACTCGAGACAGGGGGCTAGGCCAGCCCCAGCATTTT. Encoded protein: CAATRDRGLGQPQHF.

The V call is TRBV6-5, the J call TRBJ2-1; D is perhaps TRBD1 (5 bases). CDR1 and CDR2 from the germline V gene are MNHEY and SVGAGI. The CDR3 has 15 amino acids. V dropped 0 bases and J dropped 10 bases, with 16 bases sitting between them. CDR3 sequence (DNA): TGTGCCAGCAGTTACTCGTTGACAGCTCCGTGGGAGCAGTTCTTC. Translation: CASSYSLTAPWEQFF.

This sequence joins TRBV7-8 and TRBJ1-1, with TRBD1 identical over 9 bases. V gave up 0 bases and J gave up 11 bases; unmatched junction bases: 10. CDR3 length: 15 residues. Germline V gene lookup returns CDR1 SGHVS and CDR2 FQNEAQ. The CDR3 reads CASSLALMGDREAFF. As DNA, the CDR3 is TGTGCCAGCAGCTTAGCGCTAATGGGGGACAGGGAGGCTTTCTTT.

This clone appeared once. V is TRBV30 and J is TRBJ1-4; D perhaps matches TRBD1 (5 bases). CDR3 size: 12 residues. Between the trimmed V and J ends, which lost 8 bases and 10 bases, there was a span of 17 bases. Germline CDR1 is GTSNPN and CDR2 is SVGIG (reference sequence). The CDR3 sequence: CARDSRGGKLFF. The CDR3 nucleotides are TGTGCCCGGGATTCGCGGGGCGGAAAACTGTTTTTT.

This CDR3 is CASSSRSLLGLNTEAFF. For the CDR3, the DNA is TGTGCCAGCAGCTCGAGGTCGCTACTAGGACTGAACACTGAAGCTTTCTTT. The chain carries TRBV5-4 and TRBJ1-1, with D unresolved. Germline lookup yields CDR1 SGHNT and CDR2 YYREEE (reference sequence). CDR3 length: 17 amino acids. With 3 bases removed from V and 0 bases from J, the gap between germline ends came to 18 bases. Drawing the rest from reference TRBV5-4 and TRBJ1-1, the complete variable domain is ETGVTQSPTHLIKTRGQQVTLRCSSQSGHNTVSWYQQALGQGPQFIFQYYREEENGRGNFPPRFSGLQFPNYSSELNVNALELDDSALYLCASSSRSLLGLNTEAFFGQGTRLTVV.

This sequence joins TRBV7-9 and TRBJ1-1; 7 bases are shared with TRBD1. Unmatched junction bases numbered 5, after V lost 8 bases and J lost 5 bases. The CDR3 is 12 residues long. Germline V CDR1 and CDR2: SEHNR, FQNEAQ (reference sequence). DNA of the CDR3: TGTGCCAGCCGGGACAGCTCAACTGAAGCTTTCTTT. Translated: CASRDSSTEAFF.

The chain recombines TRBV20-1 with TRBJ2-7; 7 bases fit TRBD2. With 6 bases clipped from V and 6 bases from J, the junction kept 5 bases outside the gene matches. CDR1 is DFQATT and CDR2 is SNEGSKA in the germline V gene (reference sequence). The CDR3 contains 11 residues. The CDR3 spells CSALLAFEQYF. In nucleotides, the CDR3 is TGCAGTGCCCTACTAGCGTTCGAGCAGTACTTC.

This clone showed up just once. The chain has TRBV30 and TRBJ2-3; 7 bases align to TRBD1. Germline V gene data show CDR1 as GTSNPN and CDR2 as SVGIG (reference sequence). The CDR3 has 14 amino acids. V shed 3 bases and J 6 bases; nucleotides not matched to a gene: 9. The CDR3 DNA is TGTGCCTGGAGCTCACTTGACAGGGAGGATACGCAGTATTTT. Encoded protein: CAWSSLDREDTQYF.

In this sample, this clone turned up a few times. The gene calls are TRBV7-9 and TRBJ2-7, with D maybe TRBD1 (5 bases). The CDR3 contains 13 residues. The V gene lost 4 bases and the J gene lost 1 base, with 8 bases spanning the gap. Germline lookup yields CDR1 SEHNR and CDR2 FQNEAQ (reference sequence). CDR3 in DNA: TGTGCCAGCAGCTCAGGGCCTTCCTACGAGCAGTACTTC. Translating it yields CASSSGPSYEQYF.

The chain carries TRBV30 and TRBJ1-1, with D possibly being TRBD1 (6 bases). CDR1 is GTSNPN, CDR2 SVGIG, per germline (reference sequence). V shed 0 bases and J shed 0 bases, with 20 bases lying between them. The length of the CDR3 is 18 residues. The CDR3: CAWSVRGSLTYMNTEAFF. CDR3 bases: TGTGCCTGGAGTGTAAGGGGGAGCCTCACTTACATGAACACTGAAGCTTTCTTT.